This record looks at one T cell receptor beta chain sequence and its context. Its specificity is not known. The data were obtained in a study of shared clonotypes between healthy human individuals. Notes on the study in general: Roughly 5% of naive CD4 clonotypes were shared across several donors.

Data came from immunoSEQ multiplex PCR; TCRdb stores just in-frame clones and leaves some out. The sample lists under 1,900,000 clones, about 98.5% occurring once. Donors, without exception, were Caucasian adults residing in Nashville, Tennessee. The investigators split CD4+ cells into a CD45RA+ naive subset and a CD45RA-negative memory subset. The sequencing input was naive CD4+ T cells sorted from blood. The subset is: CD45RA+ positively selected. This clonotype originated in a man younger than 45 in good health.

In DNA, the CDR3 is TGCAGCGTTGCGGGACTAGCGGGAAAGACCCAAGAGACCCAGTACTTC. Translating gives CSVAGLAGKTQETQYF. This chain connects TRBV29-1 to TRBJ2-5; 13 nucleotides match TRBD2. Per the germline V gene, CDR1 is SQVTM and CDR2 is ANQGSEA. V was pared by 4 bases and J by 1 base, with 6 bases of the junction left unmatched. This CDR3 comprises 16 residues. Full variable domain (missing parts from reference TRBV29-1 and TRBJ2-5): SAVISQKPSRDICQRGTSLTIQCQVDSQVTMMFWYRQQPGQSLTLIATANQGSEATYESGFVIDKFPISRPNLTFSTLTVSNMSPEDSSIYLCSVAGLAGKTQETQYFGPGTRLLVL.